This TCR beta chain was sequenced during a study of OX40 agonist ivuxolimab in advanced cancers. Profiling relied on immunoSEQ multiplex PCR, and the TCRdb table lists in-frame clones only, not all of them. The data contain 65,000 to 85,000 clones, 85% of them singletons. Germline-derived CDR1 and CDR2 are MNHNS and SASEGT. V lost 4 bases, J lost 2 bases, and 7 bases stayed unmatched. The length of the CDR3 is 15 residues. The specimen comprised CD4+ or CD8+ T cells sorted from blood, sampled in a trial of the OX40 agonist ivuxolimab. The chain employs TRBV6-1 and TRBJ2-7; 8 bases fit TRBD1. The receptor's source is an adult with an advanced solid tumor such as melanoma, head and neck, liver or kidney cancer. The CDR3 nucleotides are TGTGCCAGCAGTGCCCCGGACAGGGCTGCCTACGAGCAGTACTTC. It codes for CASSAPDRAAYEQYF.